The 17 T cell receptor beta chains below come from one sample, sequenced in a study of human T cells and chemical hapten exposure. Stated time point: patch test 2, 6 weeks after DPC sensitization. Noted treatment: therapeutic diphenylcyclopropenone sensitization with weekly scalp DPC. TCRdb redid the calling of the RACE reads with MiXCR, one entry per CDR3 protein. The top ten clones hold 1% to 1.5% of a sample with 65,000 to 100,000 distinct CDR3 sequences, approximately 6.6% of them seen once. Sample: whole blood, taken in connection with sensitization to the hapten diphenylcyclopropenone (DPC). Receptors originate from a woman in her 30s with alopecia areata. Some clones in this sample may be carry-over from other donors' samples.

Concerning this clonotype itself: The junction does not match germline at one end; this may be a read error. The chain combines TRBV20-1 with TRBJ2-1; 9 nucleotides align to TRBD2. Per the germline V gene, CDR1 is DFQATT and CDR2 is SNEGSKA (reference sequence). The CDR3 runs to 15 residues. The CDR3 sequence: CSTSPGLANYNEQFF. The CDR3 nucleotides are TGCAGTACTAGTCCAGGACTAGCGAATTACAATGAGCAGTTCTTC.

This chain links TRBV20-1 with TRBJ1-3, with D possibly being TRBD1 (5 bases). Germline V gives CDR1 DFQATT, CDR2 SNEGSKA (reference sequence). V was pared by 3 bases and J by 2 bases, with 11 bases between. The CDR3 consists of 14 residues. CDR3 region: CSASQGNPGNTIYF. CDR3 in DNA: TGCAGTGCTAGTCAGGGAAACCCTGGAAACACCATATATTTT.

This clonotype was seen at least ten times. The chain has TRBV7-2 and TRBJ1-4; tentative D call: TRBD1 (5 bases). This CDR3 has 15 residues. Germline CDR1 reads SGHTA; CDR2 reads FQGNSA. V lost 6 bases and J lost 7, with 18 bases in between. CDR3 sequence (DNA): TGTGCCAGCAGAGCCGGGGCCGCTAGGGGTGAAAAACTGTTTTTT. Translating it yields CASRAGAARGEKLFF.

This clonotype has only a few counts. This sequence joins TRBV15 and TRBJ2-1; 7 bases match TRBD1. The CDR3 is 15 residues long. Germline-derived CDR1 and CDR2 are LNHNV and YYDKDF (reference sequence). Losses at the gene ends were 1 base for V and 8 bases for J; bases not matched to a gene: 8. CDR3 loop: CATSRANRGIDEQFF. The CDR3 DNA reads as TGTGCCACCAGCAGAGCTAACAGGGGAATCGATGAGCAGTTCTTC.

This clonotype was seen only a few times. V gene TRBV28 combines with J gene TRBJ2-3; D is unclear. The CDR3 consists of 12 residues. Trimming removed 4 bases from V and 4 bases from J, with 6 bases in between. CDR1 MDHEN and CDR2 SYDVKM come from the germline V gene. The CDR3: CASSYGADTQYF. The CDR3 DNA sequence: TGTGCCAGCAGTTATGGGGCAGATACGCAGTATTTT.

This clonotype has at least ten counts. This rearrangement joins TRBV3-1 to TRBJ2-6; tentatively, D is TRBD2 (5 bases). Trimming shortened V by 1 base and J by 0 bases, and 13 bases separated the two germline ends. This CDR3 has 18 amino acids. Germline V gene sequence: CDR1 LGHDT, CDR2 YNNKEL (reference sequence). The CDR3 region is CASSQGRTGSSGANVLTF. The CDR3 DNA follows: TGTGCCAGCAGCCAAGGTAGGACGGGGAGCTCTGGGGCCAACGTCCTGACTTTC.

Concerning this clonotype itself: Relative to the germline gene, one junction end is altered; a read error may explain this. The chain combines TRBV7-2 with TRBJ1-5; a weak D match, TRBD1 (6 bases). CDR1 and CDR2 from the germline V gene are SGHTA and FQGNSA. This CDR3 is 15 amino acids long. In nucleotides, the CDR3 is TGTGCCAGCAGCTTAGTGACAGGCCGGAATCAGCCCCAGAATTTT. This sequence encodes CASSLVTGRNQPQNF.

The chain employs TRBV7-9 and TRBJ1-2; D is perhaps TRBD1 (6 bases). Germline V gene lookup returns CDR1 SEHNR and CDR2 FQNEAQ (reference sequence). The germline V and J ends were trimmed by 5 bases and 4 bases, with 14 bases remaining between them. This CDR3 has 14 amino acids. This CDR3 is CASSPPGGSYGYTF. The CDR3 nucleotides are TGTGCCAGCAGCCCCCCCGGGGGCAGCTATGGCTACACCTTC.

This clonotype was observed at least ten times. The chain's CDR3 is CASSPPATGAYGQYF. The CDR3 DNA is TGTGCCAGCTCACCACCCGCGACAGGGGCCTATGGGCAGTACTTC. The V gene is TRBV18, the J gene TRBJ2-7; 8 nucleotides agree with TRBD1. Trimming took 0 bases from V and 9 from J; bases not matched to a gene: 10. Germline lookup yields CDR1 KGHSH and CDR2 LQKENI. The CDR3 loop spans 15 amino acids.

This clonotype was detected only a few times. This sequence joins TRBV7-3 and TRBJ1-1; D call uncertain. V dropped 2 bases and J dropped 3 bases, with 10 bases sitting between them. The length of the CDR3 is 14 residues. The germline V gene encodes CDR1 SGHTA and CDR2 FQGTGA. Here the CDR3 DNA reads TGTGCCAGCAGCTTATTTGACGGGGACACTGAAGCTTTCTTT. Protein product: CASSLFDGDTEAFF.

J is TRBJ2-2 and V is TRBV2; a possible D gene is TRBD1 (5 bases). The germline V gene encodes CDR1 SNHLY and CDR2 FYNNEI. There are 12 residues in the CDR3. The V gene lost 10 bases and the J gene lost 3 bases, with 9 bases spanning the gap. This CDR3 reads CATRAYTGELFF. As DNA, the CDR3 is TGTGCCACCAGGGCCTACACCGGGGAGCTGTTTTTT.

This clonotype has at least ten counts. The gene calls are TRBV2 and TRBJ2-7; no definite D call. The length of the CDR3 is 15 residues. V was pared by 4 bases and J by 0 bases, with 13 bases between. Germline V gene sequence: CDR1 SNHLY, CDR2 FYNNEI. This CDR3 is CASSGSGNPSYEQYF. DNA for the CDR3: TGTGCCAGCAGTGGATCGGGCAACCCCTCCTACGAGCAGTACTTC.

This clonotype came up many times. The rearrangement links TRBV5-6 to TRBJ1-2; D is unresolved. Germline assignment: CDR1 SGHDT and CDR2 YYEEEE. This CDR3 has 12 amino acids. Trimming pared 0 bases from V and 7 bases from J, leaving 7 bases between. CDR3 amino acids: CASSLGFRGYTF. The CDR3 coding sequence is TGTGCCAGCAGCTTGGGCTTCCGTGGCTACACCTTC.

This chain uses TRBV6-5 with TRBJ1-1, with a weak D call TRBD1 (6 bases). The CDR3 runs 13 residues. The ends were cut back, 6 bases at V and 4 bases at J, with 12 bases in the middle. The germline V gene encodes CDR1 MNHEY and CDR2 SVGAGI. As DNA, the CDR3 is TGTGCCAGCAGGGGGGGCGAGGTCACTGAAGCTTTCTTT. Its translation: CASRGGEVTEAFF.

The chain joins TRBV2 to TRBJ2-4, with a possible D match to TRBD2 (5 bases). The length of the CDR3 is 14 residues. The V gene's germline CDR1 is SNHLY and CDR2 FYNNEI. Between the trimmed V and J ends, which lost 8 bases and 0 bases, there was a span of 11 bases. For the CDR3, the DNA is TGTGCCAGCCGAGCGGTACTAGCCAAAAACATTCAGTACTTC. This encodes CASRAVLAKNIQYF.

This clonotype was recorded many times. The chain recombines TRBV3-1 with TRBJ2-3; 7 bases align to TRBD1. Germline values: CDR1 LGHDT, CDR2 YNNKEL (reference sequence). This CDR3 is built from 17 residues. The junction had 10 bases not matched to a gene; V was cut back by 3 bases and J by 1 base. The CDR3 DNA sequence: TGTGCCAGCAGCCATCGTAGTACAGGGGATGGCACAGATACGCAGTATTTT. It translates to CASSHRSTGDGTDTQYF.

This clonotype was seen ten or more times. CDR3 DNA: TGCAGTGTTTCCAGGGGGGGGAAGGGCCATAATTCACCCCTCCACTTT. Protein product: CSVSRGGKGHNSPLHF. The chain uses TRBV20-1 and TRBJ1-6, with 7 bases that match TRBD1. The V gene's germline CDR1 is DFQATT and CDR2 SNEGSKA (reference sequence). The CDR3 has 16 amino acids. Trimming cost V 7 bases and J 5 bases; bases outside gene matches: 14.